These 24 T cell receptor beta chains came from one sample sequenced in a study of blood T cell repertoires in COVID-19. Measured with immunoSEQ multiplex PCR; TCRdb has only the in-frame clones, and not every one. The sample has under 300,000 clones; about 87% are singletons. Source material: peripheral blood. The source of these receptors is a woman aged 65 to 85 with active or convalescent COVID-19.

The CDR3 nucleotides are TGTGCCAGTAGTCCCACCTCGGACAGGTTCTACGAGCAGTACTTC. This sequence encodes CASSPTSDRFYEQYF. The chain combines TRBV19 with TRBJ2-7; TRBD1 aligns across 7 bases. The V segment lost 5 bases and the J segment 3 bases; nucleotides outside the gene matches: 10. Germline CDR1 reads LNHDA; CDR2 reads SQIVND (reference sequence). This CDR3 spans 15 amino acids.

The CDR3 protein is CASSLASGGSSYEQYF. The CDR3 nucleotides read TGTGCCAGCAGCTTGGCTAGCGGGGGTTCCTCCTACGAGCAGTACTTC. The chain is built from TRBV5-5 and TRBJ2-7; 10 positions agree with TRBD2. With V trimmed by 0 bases and J by 0 bases, 3 bases remained unmatched. CDR1 is SGHKS, CDR2 YYEKEE, per germline (reference sequence). The CDR3 length is 16 residues. The full variable domain, with the rest looked up from reference TRBV5-5 and TRBJ2-7, is DAGVTQSPTHLIKTRGQQVTLRCSPISGHKSVSWYQQVLGQGPQFIFQYYEKEERGRGNFPDRFSARQFPNYSSELNVNALLLGDSALYLCASSLASGGSSYEQYFGPGTRLTVT.

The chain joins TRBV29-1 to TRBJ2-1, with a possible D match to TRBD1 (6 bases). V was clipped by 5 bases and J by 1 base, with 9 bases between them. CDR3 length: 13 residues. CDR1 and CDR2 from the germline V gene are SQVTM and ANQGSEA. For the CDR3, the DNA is TGCAGCGTTAGGGGGAGTTCCTACAATGAGCAGTTCTTC. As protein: CSVRGSSYNEQFF.

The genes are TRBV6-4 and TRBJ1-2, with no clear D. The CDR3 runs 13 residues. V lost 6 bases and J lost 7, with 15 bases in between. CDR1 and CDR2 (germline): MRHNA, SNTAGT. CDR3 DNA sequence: TGTGCCAGCAGCCTGGACGGGGTCGGTGGCTACACCTTC. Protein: CASSLDGVGGYTF.

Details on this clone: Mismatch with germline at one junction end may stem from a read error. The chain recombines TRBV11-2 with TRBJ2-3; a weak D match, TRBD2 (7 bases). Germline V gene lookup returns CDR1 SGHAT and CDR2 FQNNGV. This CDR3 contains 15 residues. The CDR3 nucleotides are TGTGCCGGCAGCTTACGCGGGGGCCTTGTGGATACGCAGTATTTT. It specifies CAGSLRGGLVDTQYF.

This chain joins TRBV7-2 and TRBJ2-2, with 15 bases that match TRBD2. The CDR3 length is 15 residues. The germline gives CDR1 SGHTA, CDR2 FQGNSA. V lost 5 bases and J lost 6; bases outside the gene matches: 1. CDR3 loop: CASSRTSGGAGELFF. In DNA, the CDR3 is TGTGCCAGCAGCCGGACTAGCGGGGGGGCCGGGGAGCTGTTTTTT. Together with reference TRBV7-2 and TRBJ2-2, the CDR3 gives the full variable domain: GAGVSQSPSNKVTEKGKDVELRCDPISGHTALYWYRQSLGQGLEFLIYFQGNSAPDKSGLPSDRFSAERTGGSVSTLTIQRTQQEDSAVYLCASSRTSGGAGELFFGEGSRLTVL.

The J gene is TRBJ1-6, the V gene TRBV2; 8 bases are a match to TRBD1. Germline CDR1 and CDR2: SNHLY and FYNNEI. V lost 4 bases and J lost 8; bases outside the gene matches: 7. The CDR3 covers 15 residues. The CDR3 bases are TGTGCCAGCAGTGCCCGAACAGGGGGGGATTCACCCCTCCACTTT. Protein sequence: CASSARTGGDSPLHF.

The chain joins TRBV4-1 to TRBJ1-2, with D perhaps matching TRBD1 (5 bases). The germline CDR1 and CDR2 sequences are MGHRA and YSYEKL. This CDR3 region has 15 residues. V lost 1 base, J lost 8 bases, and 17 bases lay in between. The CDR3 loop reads CASSQAGGAGLGYTF. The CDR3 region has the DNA TGCGCCAGCAGCCAAGCCGGAGGGGCAGGGCTCGGCTACACCTTC.

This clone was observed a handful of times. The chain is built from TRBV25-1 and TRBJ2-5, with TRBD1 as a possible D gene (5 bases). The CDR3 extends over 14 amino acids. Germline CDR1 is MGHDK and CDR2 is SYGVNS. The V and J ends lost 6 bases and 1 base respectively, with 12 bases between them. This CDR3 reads CASSAAGPQETQYF. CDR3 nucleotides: TGTGCCAGCAGCGCAGCAGGGCCCCAAGAGACCCAGTACTTC.

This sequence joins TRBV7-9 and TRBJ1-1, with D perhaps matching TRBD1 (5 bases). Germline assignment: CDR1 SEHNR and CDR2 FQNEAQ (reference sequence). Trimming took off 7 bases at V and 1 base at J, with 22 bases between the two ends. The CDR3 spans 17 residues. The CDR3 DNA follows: TGTGCCAGCACCTTCTGGGCAGAAGGGGTTTGGAACACTGAAGCTTTCTTT. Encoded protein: CASTFWAEGVWNTEAFF.

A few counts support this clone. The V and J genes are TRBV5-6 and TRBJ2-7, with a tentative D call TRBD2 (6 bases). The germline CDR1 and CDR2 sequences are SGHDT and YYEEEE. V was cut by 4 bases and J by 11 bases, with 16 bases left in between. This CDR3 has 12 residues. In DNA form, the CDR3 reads TGTGCCAGCAGCCCGGAGGGGCTGGGAGAGTACTTC. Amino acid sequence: CASSPEGLGEYF.

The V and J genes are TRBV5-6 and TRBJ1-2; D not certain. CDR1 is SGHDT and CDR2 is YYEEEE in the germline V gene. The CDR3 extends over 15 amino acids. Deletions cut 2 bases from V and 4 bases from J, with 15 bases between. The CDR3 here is CASSLGRGSRYGYTF. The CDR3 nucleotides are TGTGCCAGCAGCTTAGGTAGAGGAAGCCGCTATGGCTACACCTTC.

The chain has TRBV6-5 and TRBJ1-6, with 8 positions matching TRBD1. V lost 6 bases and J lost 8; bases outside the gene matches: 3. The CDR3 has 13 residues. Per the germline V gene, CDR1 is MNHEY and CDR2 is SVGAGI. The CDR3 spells CASRPTGDSPLHF. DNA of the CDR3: TGTGCCAGCAGGCCGACAGGGGATTCACCCCTCCACTTT.

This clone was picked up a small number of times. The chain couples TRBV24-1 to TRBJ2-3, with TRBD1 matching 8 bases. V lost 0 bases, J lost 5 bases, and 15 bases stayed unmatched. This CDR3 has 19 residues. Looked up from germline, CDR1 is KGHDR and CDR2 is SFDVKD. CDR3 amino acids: CATSDLHMGDGQGRDTQYF. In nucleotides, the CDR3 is TGTGCCACCAGTGATTTGCATATGGGGGATGGACAGGGCCGAGATACGCAGTATTTT.

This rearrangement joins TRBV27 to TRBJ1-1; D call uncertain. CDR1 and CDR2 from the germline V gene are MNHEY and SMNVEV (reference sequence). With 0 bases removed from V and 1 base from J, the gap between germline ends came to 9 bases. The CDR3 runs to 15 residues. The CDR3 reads CASSLSNRGNTEAFF. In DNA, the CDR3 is TGTGCCAGCAGTTTATCAAACCGGGGGAACACTGAAGCTTTCTTT.

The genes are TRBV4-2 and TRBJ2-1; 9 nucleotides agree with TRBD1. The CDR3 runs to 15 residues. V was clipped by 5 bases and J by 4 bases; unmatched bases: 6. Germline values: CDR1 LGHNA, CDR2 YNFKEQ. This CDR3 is CASSAKGQGYNEQFF. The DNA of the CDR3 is TGTGCCAGCAGCGCCAAGGGACAGGGATACAATGAGCAGTTCTTC.

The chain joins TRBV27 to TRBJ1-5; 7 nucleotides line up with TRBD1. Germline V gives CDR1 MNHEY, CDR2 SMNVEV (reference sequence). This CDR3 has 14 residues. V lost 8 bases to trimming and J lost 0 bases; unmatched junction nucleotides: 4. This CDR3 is CASAGQYSNQPQHF. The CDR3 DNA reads TGTGCCAGCGCGGGACAGTATAGCAATCAGCCCCAGCATTTT.

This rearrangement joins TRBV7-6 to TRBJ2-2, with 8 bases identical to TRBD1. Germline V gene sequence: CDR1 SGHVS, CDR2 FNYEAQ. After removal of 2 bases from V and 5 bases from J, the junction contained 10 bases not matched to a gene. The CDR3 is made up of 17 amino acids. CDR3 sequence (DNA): TGTGCCAGCAGCTTACGGGCCAAGGGACAGGCAACCGGGGAGCTGTTTTTT. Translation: CASSLRAKGQATGELFF. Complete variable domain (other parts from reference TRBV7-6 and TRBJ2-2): GAGVSQSPRYKVTKRGQDVALRCDPISGHVSLYWYRQALGQGPEFLTYFNYEAQQDKSGLPNDRFSAERPEGSISTLTIQRTEQRDSAMYRCASSLRAKGQATGELFFGEGSRLTVL.

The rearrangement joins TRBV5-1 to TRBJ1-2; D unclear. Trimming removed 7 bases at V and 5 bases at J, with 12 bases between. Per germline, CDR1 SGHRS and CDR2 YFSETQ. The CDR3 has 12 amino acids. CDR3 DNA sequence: TGCGCCAGCGGGCACGCAGCTTATGGCTACACCTTC. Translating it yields CASGHAAYGYTF.

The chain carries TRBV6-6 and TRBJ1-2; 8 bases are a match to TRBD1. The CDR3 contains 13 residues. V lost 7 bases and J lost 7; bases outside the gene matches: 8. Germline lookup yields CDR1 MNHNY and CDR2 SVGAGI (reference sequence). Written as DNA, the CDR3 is TGTGCCAGCAACCTCAGGGGGCAAAGTGGCTACACCTTC. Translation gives CASNLRGQSGYTF.

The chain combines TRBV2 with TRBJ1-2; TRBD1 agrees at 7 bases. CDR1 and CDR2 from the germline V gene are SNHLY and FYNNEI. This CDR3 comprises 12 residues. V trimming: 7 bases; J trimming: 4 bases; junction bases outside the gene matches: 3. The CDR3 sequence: CASNRDSYGYTF. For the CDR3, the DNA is TGTGCCAGCAACCGGGACAGCTATGGCTACACCTTC.

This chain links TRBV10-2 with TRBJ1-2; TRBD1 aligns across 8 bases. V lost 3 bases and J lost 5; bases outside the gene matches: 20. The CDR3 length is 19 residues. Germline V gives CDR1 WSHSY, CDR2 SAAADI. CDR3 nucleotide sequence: TGCGCCAGCAGTGACTACGGCCGAAACCGGGACAGGAGTTCATATGGCTACACCTTC. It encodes CASSDYGRNRDRSSYGYTF.

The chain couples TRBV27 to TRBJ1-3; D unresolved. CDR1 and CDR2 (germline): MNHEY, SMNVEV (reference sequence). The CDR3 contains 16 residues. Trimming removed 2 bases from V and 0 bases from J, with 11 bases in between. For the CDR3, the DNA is TGTGCCAGCAGTTTAGGGCCTCAAAACTCTGGAAACACCATATATTTT. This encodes CASSLGPQNSGNTIYF.

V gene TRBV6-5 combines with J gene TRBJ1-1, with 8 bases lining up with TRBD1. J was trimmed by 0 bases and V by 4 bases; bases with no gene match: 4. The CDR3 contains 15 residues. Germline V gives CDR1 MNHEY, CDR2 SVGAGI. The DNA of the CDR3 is TGTGCCAGCAGTTGGGACAGGCTCATGAACACTGAAGCTTTCTTT. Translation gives CASSWDRLMNTEAFF.